The present T cell receptor beta chain was sequenced within a study of blood T cell repertoires in COVID-19. Study at large: In each case, the material was cDNA or gDNA derived from T cells, B-cell-depleted T cells, or PBMCs.

Per the study methods: Amplifying reference gene primers gave estimates of nucleated cell counts. TCRdb's table, derived via immunoSEQ multiplex PCR, lists solely in-frame clones and lacks some. The V and J calls and clone size were taken over from that table, and D and trimming were inferred from the DNA. The sample carries 200,000 or so clones, around 84% recorded once. The CDR3 is made up of 14 amino acids. V was shortened by 8 bases and J by 7 bases, with 20 bases between the two germline ends. CDR1 is MNHEY and CDR2 is SVGAGI in the germline V gene. Sequencing was carried out using peripheral blood. The receptor was isolated from a young man with active or convalescent COVID-19. V and J are TRBV6-5 and TRBJ1-1; the D is unclear. In DNA, the CDR3 is TGTGCCAGCGAGCTTAGTACCGGGAGGCTTGAAGCTTTCTTT. It specifies CASELSTGRLEAFF.